The 3 T cell receptor beta chains below all came from one sample that was sequenced in a study of cytomegalovirus exposure and HLA in healthy donors. The PCR used 60 Vbeta and 13 Jbeta primers. Generated by immunoSEQ multiplex PCR, the TCRdb table keeps only in-frame clones and is missing some. The sample holds over 150,000 clones, over 70% seen once. The sequenced material came from PBMCs. The receptors here all came from a woman aged 30 to 39 in good health and CMV-seropositive.

This clone has just a few counts. This rearrangement joins TRBV11-3 to TRBJ2-5; TRBD1 is a possible D gene (6 bases). Trimming left V 1 base short and J 3 bases short, with 15 bases between. The CDR3 consists of 16 residues. The germline V gene has CDR1 SGHNT and CDR2 YENEEA. The CDR3 DNA is TGTGCCAGCAGCTTAGGGCCCGGGACAAGGGAAGAGACCCAGTACTTC. Its translation is CASSLGPGTREETQYF.

Only a few counts were recorded for this clone. V and J are TRBV5-5 and TRBJ1-5; 8 bases are a match to TRBD1. From germline, CDR1 is SGHKS and CDR2 YYEKEE (reference sequence). J was trimmed by 1 base and V by 2 bases; bases with no gene match: 5. This CDR3 has 16 amino acids. CDR3 sequence reads: CASSFLQGGSNQPQHF. DNA for the CDR3: TGTGCCAGCAGCTTCTTACAGGGGGGGAGCAATCAGCCCCAGCATTTT. The complete variable domain, with remaining parts taken from reference TRBV5-5 and TRBJ1-5, reads DAGVTQSPTHLIKTRGQQVTLRCSPISGHKSVSWYQQVLGQGPQFIFQYYEKEERGRGNFPDRFSARQFPNYSSELNVNALLLGDSALYLCASSFLQGGSNQPQHFGDGTRLSIL.

This clone showed up just a few times. The rearrangement uses TRBV27 and TRBJ2-7; D remains ambiguous. Trimming removed 6 bases at V and 2 bases at J, with 14 bases between. CDR1 is MNHEY and CDR2 is SMNVEV in the germline V gene (reference sequence). CDR3 length equals 14 residues. Here the CDR3 DNA reads TGTGCCAGCAGCCCTCTGGCCGCACCCTACGAGCAGTACTTC. Translated, it gives CASSPLAAPYEQYF.